The 27 T cell receptor beta chains below were found in one sample sequenced in a study of spatial heterogeneity in lung cancer. Time point meaning: sample taken at primary tumor resection. TCRdb reprocessed the 5' RACE reads with MiXCR, giving one entry per CDR3 protein. The sample holds under 80,000 distinct CDR3 sequences, about 5.9% seen once. The material sequenced was PBMCs, taken at surgery. The receptors here all came from a female donor with early-stage non-small cell lung cancer.

This clonotype appeared a few times. The chain links TRBV7-9 to TRBJ1-4; D possibly corresponds to TRBD1 (5 bases). Per germline, CDR1 SEHNR and CDR2 FQNEAQ (reference sequence). The CDR3 is 16 amino acids. The V and J ends lost 1 base and 0 bases respectively, with 9 bases between them. The DNA of the CDR3 is TGTGCCAGCAGCTTAGATGGAGGGGCAACTAATGAAAAACTGTTTTTT. Translating gives CASSLDGGATNEKLFF.

In this sample, this clonotype turned up a few times. CDR3 region: CSASPGGYEQYF. The CDR3 nucleotides are TGCAGTGCTAGTCCCGGGGGCTACGAGCAGTACTTC. The chain couples TRBV20-1 to TRBJ2-7; D is perhaps TRBD2 (6 bases). The germline gives CDR1 DFQATT, CDR2 SNEGSKA (reference sequence). V dropped 3 bases and J dropped 3 bases, with 9 bases sitting between them. The CDR3 totals 12 residues.

The table lists this clonotype with a few counts. This chain connects TRBV2 to TRBJ2-3; D not certain. The CDR3 length is 17 residues. From germline, CDR1 is SNHLY and CDR2 FYNNEI. Trimming took off 6 bases at V and 2 bases at J, with 21 bases between the two ends. CDR3 bases: TGTGCCAGCAGCCCAATCCGGGCCCTCGACCTCACAGATACGCAGTATTTT. This encodes CASSPIRALDLTDTQYF. Full variable domain (outside the CDR3, taken from reference TRBV2 and TRBJ2-3): EPEVTQTPSHQVTQMGQEVILRCVPISNHLYFYWYRQILGQKVEFLVSFYNNEISEKSEIFDDQFSVERPDGSNFTLKIRSTKLEDSAMYFCASSPIRALDLTDTQYFGPGTRLTVL.

This clonotype was seen at least ten times. This chain joins TRBV6-4 and TRBJ2-5, with TRBD1 matching 7 bases. CDR3 length: 14 residues. After removal of 2 bases from V and 4 bases from J, the junction contained 4 bases not matched to a gene. CDR1 and CDR2 from the germline V gene are MRHNA and SNTAGT. The CDR3 nucleotides are TGTGCCAGCAGTGACCCTTACAGGGGAGAGACCCAGTACTTC. It is translated as CASSDPYRGETQYF.

This clonotype was picked up many times. V usage is TRBV28 and J usage is TRBJ2-4; TRBD2 might be the D (6 bases). The germline V gene has CDR1 MDHEN and CDR2 SYDVKM. The CDR3 sequence is 14 residues long. V dropped 2 bases and J dropped 2 bases, with 7 bases sitting between them. The CDR3 DNA follows: TGTGCCAGCAGTTTAGGGGGGTCCAAAAACATTCAGTACTTC. As protein: CASSLGGSKNIQYF.

The rearrangement links TRBV12-3 or TRBV12-4 to TRBJ1-2; D is uncertain. This CDR3 is 13 amino acids long. Trimming took 7 bases from V and 2 from J, leaving 11 bases between them. CDR3 loop: CASTPVGNYGYTF. The DNA for the CDR3 is TGTGCCAGCACCCCGGTGGGAAACTATGGCTACACCTTC.

This clonotype has a handful of counts. The chain couples TRBV4-1 to TRBJ1-6; 8 bases align to TRBD1. Per germline, CDR1 MGHRA and CDR2 YSYEKL. Germline trimming cut 4 bases from V and 6 bases from J; bases unmatched to any gene: 5. This CDR3 contains 15 residues. CDR3 bases: TGCGCCAGCAGCCCCGCGGGGACAGGTAATTCACCCCTCCACTTT. Protein sequence: CASSPAGTGNSPLHF.

Many counts were recorded for this clonotype. The chain links TRBV12-3 or TRBV12-4 to TRBJ2-7, with D perhaps matching TRBD2 (6 bases). Trimming took 8 bases from V and 3 from J, leaving 14 bases between them. The CDR3 spans 13 residues. CDR3 bases: TGTGCCAGCGGGCGGGGCCCTCTCTACGAGCAGTACGTC. It encodes CASGRGPLYEQYV.

In its sample, this clonotype was seen many times. The chain recombines TRBV29-1 with TRBJ1-3, with D uncertain. Germline V CDR1 and CDR2: SQVTM, ANQGSEA. CDR3 length equals 15 residues. V lost 5 bases to trimming and J lost 0 bases, with 14 bases between them. In nucleotides, the CDR3 is TGCAGCGTTCTGATGGACGCCTTCTCTGGAAACACCATATATTTT. Protein product: CSVLMDAFSGNTIYF.

This clonotype showed up many times. The genes are TRBV7-3 and TRBJ2-7; D call uncertain. V dropped 5 bases and J dropped 1 base, with 12 bases sitting between them. This CDR3 is 14 amino acids long. Germline loops: CDR1 SGHTA, CDR2 FQGTGA. The CDR3 region has the DNA TGTGCCAGCAGCCGACTTGGGGAATCCTACGAGCAGTACTTC. Translation: CASSRLGESYEQYF.

This clonotype was seen many times. J is TRBJ1-1 and V is TRBV9, with D possibly TRBD1 on 5 matching bases. Germline CDR1 is SGDLS and CDR2 is YYNGEE. Trimming shortened V by 3 bases and J by 6 bases, and 24 bases separated the two germline ends. This CDR3 contains 17 residues. CDR3 in DNA: TGTGCCAGCAGCGCACCGTCAGGGATGAGTATCTCTTCTGAAGCTTTCTTT. Residues: CASSAPSGMSISSEAFF.

The genes are TRBV28 and TRBJ1-2, with D possibly TRBD1 on 6 matching bases. Trimming pared 5 bases from V and 4 bases from J, leaving 11 bases between. CDR1 MDHEN and CDR2 SYDVKM come from the germline V gene. This CDR3 contains 13 residues. The CDR3 DNA reads TGTGCCAGCAGTCTAACGACAGGCTATGGCTACACCTTC. Translating it yields CASSLTTGYGYTF.

The sample holds many counts of this clonotype. The chain employs TRBV12-3 or TRBV12-4 and TRBJ1-4; 7 nucleotides match TRBD1. V lost 3 bases, J lost 2 bases, and 3 bases stayed unmatched. The CDR3 is 15 residues long. The CDR3 loop is CASSFLTGTNEKLFF. DNA of the CDR3: TGTGCCAGCAGTTTCTTGACAGGGACTAATGAAAAACTGTTTTTT.

This clonotype appeared many times. The rearrangement links TRBV5-1 to TRBJ1-1; D unresolved. The CDR3 totals 14 residues. Germline values: CDR1 SGHRS, CDR2 YFSETQ. Deletions cut 0 bases from V and 1 base from J, with 7 bases between. The CDR3 DNA follows: TGCGCCAGCAGCTTGGTAGCAGAGAACACTGAAGCTTTCTTT. This codes for CASSLVAENTEAFF.

This clonotype was counted at least ten times. The chain has TRBV24-1 and TRBJ2-1; D remains ambiguous. The CDR3 totals 14 residues. V was pared by 5 bases and J by 0 bases, with 7 bases between. CDR1 is KGHDR and CDR2 is SFDVKD in the germline V gene. The CDR3 region is CATSGASSYNEQFF. As DNA, the CDR3 is TGTGCCACCAGTGGAGCTAGCTCCTACAATGAGCAGTTCTTC.

This rearrangement joins TRBV5-1 to TRBJ1-3; 8 nucleotides align to TRBD1. Germline V CDR1 and CDR2: SGHRS, YFSETQ. Trimming at V came to 4 bases and at J to 2 bases, leaving 8 bases not matched to a gene. This CDR3 comprises 16 residues. The CDR3 DNA reads TGCGCCAGCAGCATGGATATACAGGGGGCTGGAAACACCATATATTTT. It translates to CASSMDIQGAGNTIYF.

This clonotype has more than one count but fewer than ten. The V call is TRBV20-1, the J call TRBJ2-5; 9 bases line up with TRBD2. V lost 6 bases and J lost 3; bases outside the gene matches: 11. CDR3 length: 15 amino acids. Germline V gene sequence: CDR1 DFQATT, CDR2 SNEGSKA (reference sequence). The CDR3 reads CSALSGTSIEETQYF. The CDR3 region has the DNA TGCAGTGCCCTCTCCGGGACTAGCATCGAAGAGACCCAGTACTTC.

This clonotype has ten or more counts. The genes are TRBV10-3 and TRBJ2-1; 9 bases are shared with TRBD1. CDR3 length: 13 amino acids. The germline gives CDR1 ENHRY, CDR2 SYGVKD. Unmatched junction bases numbered 5, after V lost 7 bases and J lost 7 bases. CDR3 region: CAITPGQGNEQFF. CDR3 bases: TGTGCCATCACTCCGGGACAGGGTAATGAGCAGTTCTTC.

The J gene is TRBJ1-4, the V gene TRBV14, with D possibly matching TRBD1 (5 bases). Trimming took off 5 bases at V and 5 bases at J, with 18 bases between the two ends. Germline V gives CDR1 SGHDN, CDR2 FVKESK. The CDR3 has 16 residues. CDR3 nucleotides: TGTGCCAGCAGCTCGTCAGGGATAAGGAGGAATGAAAAACTGTTTTTT. Translating it yields CASSSSGIRRNEKLFF.

At least ten counts were recorded for this clonotype. V gene TRBV12-3 or TRBV12-4 combines with J gene TRBJ2-7, with 10 nucleotides matching TRBD1. V dropped 1 base and J dropped 7; count of bases not matched to a gene: 1. The CDR3 spans 13 residues. Here the CDR3 reads CASSLGTGGEQYV. The CDR3 DNA reads TGTGCCAGCAGTTTAGGGACAGGGGGAGAGCAGTACGTC.

This clonotype has ten or more counts. The chain employs TRBV7-3 and TRBJ2-2; D not certain. There are 18 residues in the CDR3. V was trimmed by 7 bases and J by 0 bases, leaving 21 bases between them. Germline V gene lookup returns CDR1 SGHTA and CDR2 FQGTGA. CDR3 sequence reads: CASTSPPPRRPNTGELFF. The CDR3 coding sequence is TGTGCCAGCACTTCTCCCCCCCCCCGACGGCCGAACACCGGGGAGCTGTTTTTT.

The table lists this clonotype with many counts. V is TRBV4-2 and J is TRBJ2-7, with D possibly matching TRBD1 (5 bases). Trimming cost V 1 base and J 2 bases, with 18 bases left between them. This CDR3 is built from 17 residues. The germline V gene encodes CDR1 LGHNA and CDR2 YNFKEQ. The CDR3 sequence: CASSQVEGPGLAYEQYF. CDR3 DNA: TGTGCCAGCAGCCAAGTGGAAGGACCAGGGTTGGCCTACGAGCAGTACTTC.

This clonotype was counted only a few times. The CDR3 protein is CSASSEELPGPLYEQYF. In DNA, the CDR3 is TGCAGTGCTAGTTCCGAGGAACTTCCAGGACCTCTTTACGAGCAGTACTTC. The chain is built from TRBV20-1 and TRBJ2-7, with no clear D. The V gene lost 3 bases and the J gene lost 4 bases, with 25 bases spanning the gap. The CDR3 contains 17 residues. Germline CDR1 is DFQATT and CDR2 is SNEGSKA (reference sequence).

This clonotype was counted many times. V and J are TRBV5-1 and TRBJ1-3; 7 nucleotides align to TRBD1. The germline V gene has CDR1 SGHRS and CDR2 YFSETQ. This CDR3 is built from 16 residues. V gave up 4 bases and J gave up 2 bases; unmatched junction bases: 9. In DNA form, the CDR3 reads TGCGCCAGCAGCCTATCCACCGGGACAGCTGGAAACACCATATATTTT. Protein product: CASSLSTGTAGNTIYF.

The table lists this clonotype with many counts. J is TRBJ2-5 and V is TRBV6-5, with 14 bases fitting TRBD2. Trimming removed 5 bases from V and 5 bases from J; junction bases left unmatched: 7. The CDR3 covers 16 residues. From germline, CDR1 is MNHEY and CDR2 SVGAGI. The CDR3 bases are TGTGCCAGCAGTACGGGGACTAGCGGGAGCGTGGAGACCCAGTACTTC. Its translation is CASSTGTSGSVETQYF.

The sample holds many counts of this clonotype. The chain combines TRBV6-1 with TRBJ2-7; TRBD1 or TRBD2 may be the D gene (5 bases each). V gave up 9 bases and J gave up 1 base, with 16 bases separating them. This CDR3 contains 14 residues. Germline V lookup: CDR1 MNHNS, CDR2 SASEGT. CDR3 protein: CASQELWGSYEQYV. CDR3 nucleotides: TGTGCCAGTCAGGAGCTATGGGGGTCCTACGAGCAGTACGTC.

This clonotype was counted a few times. The chain combines TRBV10-3 with TRBJ1-2, with a tentative D call TRBD1 (5 bases). V was clipped by 0 bases and J by 2 bases, with 10 bases between them. CDR3 size: 15 residues. CDR1 and CDR2 from the germline V gene are ENHRY and SYGVKD. Here the CDR3 reads CAISESLQVNYGYTF. The CDR3 bases are TGTGCCATCAGTGAGTCTTTACAGGTGAACTATGGCTACACCTTC.